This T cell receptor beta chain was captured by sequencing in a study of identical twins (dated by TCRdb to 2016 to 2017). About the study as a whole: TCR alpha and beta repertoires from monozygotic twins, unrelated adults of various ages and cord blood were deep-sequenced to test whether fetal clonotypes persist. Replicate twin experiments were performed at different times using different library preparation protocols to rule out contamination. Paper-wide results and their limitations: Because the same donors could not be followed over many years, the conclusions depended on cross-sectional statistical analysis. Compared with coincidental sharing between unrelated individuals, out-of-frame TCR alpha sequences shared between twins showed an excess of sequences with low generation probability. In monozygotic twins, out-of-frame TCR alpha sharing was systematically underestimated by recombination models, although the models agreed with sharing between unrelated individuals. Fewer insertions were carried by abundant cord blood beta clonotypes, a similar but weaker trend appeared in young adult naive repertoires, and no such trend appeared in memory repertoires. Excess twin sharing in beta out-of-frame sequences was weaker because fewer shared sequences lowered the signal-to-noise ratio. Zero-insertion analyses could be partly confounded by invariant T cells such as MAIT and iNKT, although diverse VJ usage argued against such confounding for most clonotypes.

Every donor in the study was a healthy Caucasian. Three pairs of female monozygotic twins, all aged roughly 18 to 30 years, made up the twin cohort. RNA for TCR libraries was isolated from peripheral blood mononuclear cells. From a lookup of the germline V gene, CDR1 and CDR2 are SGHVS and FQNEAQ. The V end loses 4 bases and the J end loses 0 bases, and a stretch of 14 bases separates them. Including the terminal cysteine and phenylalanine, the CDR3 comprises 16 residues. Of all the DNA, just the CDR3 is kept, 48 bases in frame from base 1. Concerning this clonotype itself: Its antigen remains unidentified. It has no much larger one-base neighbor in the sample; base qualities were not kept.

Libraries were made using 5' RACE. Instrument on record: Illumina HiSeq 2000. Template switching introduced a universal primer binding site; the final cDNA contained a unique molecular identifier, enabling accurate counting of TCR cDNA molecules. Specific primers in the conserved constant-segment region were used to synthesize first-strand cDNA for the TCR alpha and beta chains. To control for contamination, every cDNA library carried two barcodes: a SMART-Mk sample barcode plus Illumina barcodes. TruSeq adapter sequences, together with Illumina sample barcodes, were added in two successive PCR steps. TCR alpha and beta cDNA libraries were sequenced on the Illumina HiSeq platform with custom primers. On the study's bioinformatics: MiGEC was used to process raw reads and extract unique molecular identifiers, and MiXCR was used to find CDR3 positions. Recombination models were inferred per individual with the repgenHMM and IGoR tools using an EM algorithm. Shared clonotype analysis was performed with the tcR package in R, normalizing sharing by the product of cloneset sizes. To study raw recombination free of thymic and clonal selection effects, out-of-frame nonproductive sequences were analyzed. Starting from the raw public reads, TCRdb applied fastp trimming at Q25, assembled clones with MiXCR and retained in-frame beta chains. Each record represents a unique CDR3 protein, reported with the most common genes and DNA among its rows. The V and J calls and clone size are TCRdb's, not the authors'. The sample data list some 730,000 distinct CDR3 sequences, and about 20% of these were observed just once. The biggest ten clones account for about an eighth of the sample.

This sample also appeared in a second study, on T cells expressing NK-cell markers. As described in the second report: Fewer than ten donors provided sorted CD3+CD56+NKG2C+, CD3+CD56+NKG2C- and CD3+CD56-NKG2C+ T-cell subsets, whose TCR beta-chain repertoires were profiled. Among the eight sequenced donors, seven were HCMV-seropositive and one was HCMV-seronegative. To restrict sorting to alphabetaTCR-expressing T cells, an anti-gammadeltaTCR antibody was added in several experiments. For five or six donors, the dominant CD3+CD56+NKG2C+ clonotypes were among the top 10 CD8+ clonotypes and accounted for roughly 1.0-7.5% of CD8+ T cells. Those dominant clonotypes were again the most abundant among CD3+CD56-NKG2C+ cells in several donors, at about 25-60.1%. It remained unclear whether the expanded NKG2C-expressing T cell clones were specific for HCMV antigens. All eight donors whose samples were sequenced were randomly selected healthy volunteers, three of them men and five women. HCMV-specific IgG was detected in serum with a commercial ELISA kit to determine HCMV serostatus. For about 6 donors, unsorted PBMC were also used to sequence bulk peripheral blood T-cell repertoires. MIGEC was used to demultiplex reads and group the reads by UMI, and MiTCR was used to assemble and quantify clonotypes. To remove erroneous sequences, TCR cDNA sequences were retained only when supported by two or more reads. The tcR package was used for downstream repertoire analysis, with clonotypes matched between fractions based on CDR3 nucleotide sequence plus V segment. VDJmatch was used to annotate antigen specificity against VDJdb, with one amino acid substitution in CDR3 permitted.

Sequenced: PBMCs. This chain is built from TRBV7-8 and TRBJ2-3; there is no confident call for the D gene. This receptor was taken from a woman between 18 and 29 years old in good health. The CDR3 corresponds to CASSSPRVPSTDTQYF. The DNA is TGTGCCAGCAGCTCCCCAAGGGTGCCTAGCACAGATACGCAGTATTTT. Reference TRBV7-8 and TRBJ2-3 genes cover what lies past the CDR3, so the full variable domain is GAGVSQSPRYKVAKRGQDVALRCDPISGHVSLFWYQQALGQGPEFLTYFQNEAQLDKSGLPSDRFFAERPEGSVSTLKIQRTQQEDSAVYLCASSSPRVPSTDTQYFGPGTRLTVL.